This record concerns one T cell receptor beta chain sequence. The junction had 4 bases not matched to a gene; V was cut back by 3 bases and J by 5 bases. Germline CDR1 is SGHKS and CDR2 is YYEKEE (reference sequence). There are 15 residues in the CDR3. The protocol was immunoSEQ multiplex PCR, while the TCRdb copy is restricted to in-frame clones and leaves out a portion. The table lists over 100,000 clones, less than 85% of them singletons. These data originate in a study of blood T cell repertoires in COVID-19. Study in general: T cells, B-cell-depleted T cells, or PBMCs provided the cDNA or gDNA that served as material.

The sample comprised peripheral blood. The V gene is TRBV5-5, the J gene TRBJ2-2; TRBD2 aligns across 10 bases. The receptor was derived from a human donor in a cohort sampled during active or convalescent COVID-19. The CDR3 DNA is TGTGCCAGCAGCTGGGGGACTAGCGAAACCGGGGAGCTGTTTTTT. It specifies CASSWGTSETGELFF.